The 3 T cell receptor beta chains below were found in one sample sequenced in a study of metastatic and nonmetastatic thyroid tumors. TCRdb re-clonotyped the PCR reads via MiXCR. The sample lists tens of thousands of clones; more than 20% were seen once. No treatment had been given to any patient before thyroid surgery. The specimen sequenced was blood. Receptors originate from a female donor with papillary thyroid cancer or a benign thyroid nodule (not recorded which). Some clones in this sample may be carry-over from other donors' samples.

The chain uses TRBV5-1 and TRBJ2-7; either TRBD1 or TRBD2 may supply D (5 bases each). The CDR3 covers 13 residues. Germline loops: CDR1 SGHRS, CDR2 YFSETQ. V was pared by 6 bases and J by 4 bases, with 14 bases between. The CDR3: CASKEDNSYEQYF. The CDR3 DNA reads TGCGCCAGCAAGGAGGACAACTCTTACGAGCAGTACTTC.

This clone was recorded at least ten times. V gene TRBV4-1 combines with J gene TRBJ2-3; 7 nucleotides line up with TRBD2. The germline CDR1 and CDR2 sequences are MGHRA and YSYEKL. V trimming: 3 bases; J trimming: 1 base; junction bases outside the gene matches: 10. CDR3 length: 17 amino acids. The CDR3 nucleotides read TGCGCCAGCAGCCATGGAAGGAGTGCGGGAGGCACAGATACGCAGTATTTT. As protein: CASSHGRSAGGTDTQYF.

The CDR3 DNA follows: TGTGCCAGCAGCCCGGGACAGCTCTACGAGCAGTACTTC. It codes for CASSPGQLYEQYF. The chain combines TRBV3-1 with TRBJ2-7, with 7 bases that match TRBD1. After removal of 4 bases from V and 3 bases from J, the junction contained 3 bases not matched to a gene. The CDR3 runs to 13 residues. The germline CDR1 and CDR2 sequences are LGHDT and YNNKEL (reference sequence).